The 11 T cell receptor beta chains below were found in one sample sequenced in a study of shared clonotypes between healthy human individuals. Sequencing was performed with immunoSEQ multiplex PCR; in TCRdb, only in-frame clones are kept and a portion is missing. The sample carries hundreds of thousands of clones, 73% recorded once. Sequenced input: memory CD4+ T cells sorted from blood. The subset was: CD45RA-negative fraction. Every receptor here comes from a woman in her thirties in good health.

CDR3 bases: TGCGCCAGCAGCGGGGGGTATACTAGCACAGATACGCAGTATTTT. It codes for CASSGGYTSTDTQYF. The chain couples TRBV5-1 to TRBJ2-3, with a possible D match to TRBD2 (6 bases). The CDR3 is 15 amino acids. Germline V gene sequence: CDR1 SGHRS, CDR2 YFSETQ. With 4 bases removed from V and 0 bases from J, the gap between germline ends came to 12 bases.

This chain's CDR3 is CASSLERFKVAFGYTF. CDR3 DNA: TGTGCCAGCAGCTTAGAACGTTTTAAGGTAGCATTCGGCTACACCTTC. The chain uses TRBV7-8 and TRBJ1-2; no clear D gene. The CDR3 has 16 residues. CDR1 and CDR2 from the germline V gene are SGHVS and FQNEAQ. V lost 1 base and J lost 8, with 20 bases in between.

The chain carries TRBV10-3 and TRBJ2-5, with D perhaps TRBD1 (6 bases). V shed 4 bases and J shed 1 base, with 7 bases lying between them. In germline, CDR1 is ENHRY, CDR2 SYGVKD. The CDR3 runs to 13 residues. CDR3 in DNA: TGTGCCATCAGTGGGACAGCCCAAGAGACCCAGTACTTC. Translation: CAISGTAQETQYF.

Regarding this clone: Different DNA sequences within this sample yield the same CDR3. The J gene is TRBJ1-2, the V gene TRBV29-1; 8 bases align to TRBD1. The germline V gene has CDR1 SQVTM and CDR2 ANQGSEA. J was trimmed by 3 bases and V by 6 bases; bases with no gene match: 6. The CDR3 is made up of 13 amino acids. The CDR3 loop is CSVGQGGDYGYTF. For the CDR3, the DNA is TGCAGCGTCGGACAGGGAGGCGACTATGGCTACACCTTC.

V usage is TRBV28 and J usage is TRBJ1-1; D unresolved. V was clipped by 5 bases and J by 8 bases, with 12 bases between them. This CDR3 is 12 amino acids long. Per the germline V gene, CDR1 is MDHEN and CDR2 is SYDVKM. CDR3 DNA: TGTGCCAGCAGTCGCAATACTCCCGAAGCTTTCTTT. Amino acids: CASSRNTPEAFF.

V is TRBV10-1 and J is TRBJ2-7; 7 positions agree with TRBD1. This CDR3 contains 18 residues. J was trimmed by 7 bases and V by 1 base; bases with no gene match: 19. Germline-derived CDR1 and CDR2 are WNHNN and SYGVQD (reference sequence). The CDR3 spells CASSEYPPTGYLTSEQYF. For the CDR3, the DNA is TGCGCCAGCAGTGAGTACCCCCCGACAGGGTACCTGACAAGTGAGCAGTACTTC.

The rearrangement joins TRBV5-1 to TRBJ2-1, with 9 bases that match TRBD1. The CDR3 has 14 amino acids. With V trimmed by 4 bases and J by 1 base, 0 bases remained unmatched. Germline CDR1 is SGHRS and CDR2 is YFSETQ. In DNA form, the CDR3 reads TGCGCCAGCAGCGGGACAGGGTCCTACAATGAGCAGTTCTTC. Residues: CASSGTGSYNEQFF.

This clone came up a few times. The rearrangement links TRBV18 to TRBJ1-5; D is undetermined. The germline V and J ends were trimmed by 2 bases and 12 bases, with 20 bases remaining between them. The CDR3 has 15 residues. The germline CDR1 and CDR2 sequences are KGHSH and LQKENI. This CDR3 is CASSPMGAWSEVQHF. In DNA, the CDR3 is TGTGCCAGCTCACCAATGGGTGCTTGGAGCGAGGTCCAGCATTTT.

The chain is built from TRBV20-1 and TRBJ2-7; TRBD2 might be the D (6 bases). V was shortened by 6 bases and J by 3 bases, with 9 bases between the two germline ends. The CDR3 length is 11 residues. Germline CDR1 DFQATT, CDR2 SNEGSKA (reference sequence). This CDR3 is CSAQDYYEQYF. The CDR3 DNA reads as TGCAGTGCCCAGGACTACTACGAGCAGTACTTC.

The chain recombines TRBV2 with TRBJ1-1, with D possibly matching TRBD1 (6 bases). Between the trimmed V and J ends, which lost 5 bases and 4 bases, there was a span of 17 bases. Germline loops: CDR1 SNHLY, CDR2 FYNNEI. The CDR3 sequence is 15 residues long. The CDR3 bases are TGTGCCAGCAGTCTTAACAGGGTTGCGAGCACTGAAGCTTTCTTT. It yields the protein CASSLNRVASTEAFF. Together with reference TRBV2 and TRBJ1-1, the CDR3 gives the full variable domain: EPEVTQTPSHQVTQMGQEVILRCVPISNHLYFYWYRQILGQKVEFLVSFYNNEISEKSEIFDDQFSVERPDGSNFTLKIRSTKLEDSAMYFCASSLNRVASTEAFFGQGTRLTVV.

This clone was detected only a few times. The CDR3 region is CASSPRDGSTEAFF. The CDR3 region has the DNA TGTGCCAGCAGCCCTCGGGACGGCAGCACTGAAGCTTTCTTT. The chain links TRBV4-2 to TRBJ1-1; TRBD1 might be the D (5 bases). In germline, CDR1 is LGHNA, CDR2 YNFKEQ. The V end lost 4 bases, the J end lost 4 bases, and 13 bases lay between the germline ends. CDR3 size: 14 residues.